Presented here are 2 T cell receptor beta chains from one specimen sequenced in a study of T cell changes during pregnancy in multiple sclerosis. Using immunoSEQ multiplex PCR, the repertoire was profiled, and TCRdb retains in-frame clones only, with some absent. The table includes 60,000 or so clones, about 87% detected once. This sample comprised peripheral blood, obtained in the first trimester of pregnancy. The receptors come from a female donor in good health, enrolled as a control in a pregnancy study.

This clone was seen only a few times. The gene calls are TRBV7-8 and TRBJ1-1; 7 nucleotides line up with TRBD1. With 4 bases clipped from V and 5 bases from J, the junction kept 7 bases outside the gene matches. Germline CDR1 and CDR2: SGHVS and FQNEAQ. The CDR3 spans 14 residues. The CDR3 sequence: CASSYRTGVTEAFF. The CDR3 DNA reads as TGTGCCAGCAGCTATCGAACAGGGGTTACTGAAGCTTTCTTT.

This clone has just one count. At one end the junction does not follow the germline gene, possibly because of a read error. The V and J genes are TRBV5-1 and TRBJ2-3; a possible D gene is TRBD1 (6 bases). CDR1 and CDR2 from the germline V gene are SGHRS and YFSETQ. The CDR3 contains 17 residues. Written as DNA, the CDR3 is TGCGCCAGCACCTTGGGGTTGGGCAGGGGTAGCACAGATACGCAGTATTTT. Residues: CASTLGLGRGSTDTQYF.